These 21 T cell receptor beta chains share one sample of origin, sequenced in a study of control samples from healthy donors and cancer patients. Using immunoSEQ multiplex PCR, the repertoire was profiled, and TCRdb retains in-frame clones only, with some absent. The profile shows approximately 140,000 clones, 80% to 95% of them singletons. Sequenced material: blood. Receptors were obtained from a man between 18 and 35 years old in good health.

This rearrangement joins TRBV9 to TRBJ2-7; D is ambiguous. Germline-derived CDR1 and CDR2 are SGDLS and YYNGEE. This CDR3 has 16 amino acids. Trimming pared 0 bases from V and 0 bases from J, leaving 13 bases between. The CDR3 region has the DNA TGTGCCAGCAGCGTAGGTATCCAGAGGCCCTCCTACGAGCAGTACTTC. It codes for CASSVGIQRPSYEQYF.

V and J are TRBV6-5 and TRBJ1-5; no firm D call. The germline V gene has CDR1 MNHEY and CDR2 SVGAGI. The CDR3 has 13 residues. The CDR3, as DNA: TGTGCGATACGGGAGAGGGGCAATCAGCCCCAGCATTTT. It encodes CAIRERGNQPQHF.

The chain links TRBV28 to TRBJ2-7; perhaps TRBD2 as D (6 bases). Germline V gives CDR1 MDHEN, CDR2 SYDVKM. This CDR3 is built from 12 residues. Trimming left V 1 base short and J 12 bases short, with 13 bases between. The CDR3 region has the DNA TGTGCCAGCAGTTTATTTGCGGGATCCCCGTACTTC. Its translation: CASSLFAGSPYF.

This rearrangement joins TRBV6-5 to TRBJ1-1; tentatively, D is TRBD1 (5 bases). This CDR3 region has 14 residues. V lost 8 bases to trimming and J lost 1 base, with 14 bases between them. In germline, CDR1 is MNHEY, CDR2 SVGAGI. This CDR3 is CASAGDGKNTEAFF. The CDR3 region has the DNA TGTGCCAGCGCGGGGGACGGAAAGAACACTGAAGCTTTCTTT.

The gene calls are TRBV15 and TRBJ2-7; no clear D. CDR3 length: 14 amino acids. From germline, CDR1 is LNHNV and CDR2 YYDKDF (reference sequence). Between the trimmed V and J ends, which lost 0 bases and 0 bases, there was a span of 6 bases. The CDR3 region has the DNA TGTGCCACCAGCAGAGACAGGCGCTCCTACGAGCAGTACTTC. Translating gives CATSRDRRSYEQYF.

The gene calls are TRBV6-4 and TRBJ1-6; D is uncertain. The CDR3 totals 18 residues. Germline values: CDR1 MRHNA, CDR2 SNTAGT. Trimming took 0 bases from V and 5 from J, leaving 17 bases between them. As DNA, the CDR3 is TGTGCCAGCAGTGACTCGGCCGAACAGATCGCCAATAATTCACCCCTCCACTTT. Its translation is CASSDSAEQIANNSPLHF.

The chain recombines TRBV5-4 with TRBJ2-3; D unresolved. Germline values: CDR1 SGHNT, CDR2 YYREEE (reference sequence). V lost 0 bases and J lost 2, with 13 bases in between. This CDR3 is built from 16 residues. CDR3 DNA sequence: TGTGCCAGCAGCTTGGTTCCGGGCATAAACACAGATACGCAGTATTTT. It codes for CASSLVPGINTDTQYF.

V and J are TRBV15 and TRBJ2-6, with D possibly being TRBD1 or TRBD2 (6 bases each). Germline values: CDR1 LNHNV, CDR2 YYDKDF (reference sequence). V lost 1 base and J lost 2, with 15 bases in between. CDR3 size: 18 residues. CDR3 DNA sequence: TGTGCCACCAGCAGAGGAGGGGGGTTCGTGGCTGGGGCCAACGTCCTGACTTTC. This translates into CATSRGGGFVAGANVLTF.

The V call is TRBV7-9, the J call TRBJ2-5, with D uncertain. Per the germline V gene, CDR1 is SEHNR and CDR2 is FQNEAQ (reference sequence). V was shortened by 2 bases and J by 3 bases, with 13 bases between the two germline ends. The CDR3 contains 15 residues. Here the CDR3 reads CASSLSGYMEETQYF. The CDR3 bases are TGTGCCAGCAGCTTATCCGGGTATATGGAAGAGACCCAGTACTTC.

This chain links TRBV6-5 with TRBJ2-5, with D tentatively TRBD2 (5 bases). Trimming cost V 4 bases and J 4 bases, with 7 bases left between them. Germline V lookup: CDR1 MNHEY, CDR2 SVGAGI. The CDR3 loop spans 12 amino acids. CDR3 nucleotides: TGTGCCAGCAGTTTGGCGGGAGAGACCCAGTACTTC. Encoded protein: CASSLAGETQYF.

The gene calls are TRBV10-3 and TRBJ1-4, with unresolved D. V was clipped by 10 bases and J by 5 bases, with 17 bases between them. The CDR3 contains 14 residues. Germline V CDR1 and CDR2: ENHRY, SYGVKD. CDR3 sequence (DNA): TGTGCCACCCGGGCCGAAAGCGGAAATGAAAAACTGTTTTTT. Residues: CATRAESGNEKLFF.

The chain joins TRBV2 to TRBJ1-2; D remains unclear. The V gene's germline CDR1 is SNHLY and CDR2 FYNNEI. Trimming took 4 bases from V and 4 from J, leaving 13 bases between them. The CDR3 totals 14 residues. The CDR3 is CASSVFGLLYGYTF. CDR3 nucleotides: TGTGCCAGCAGTGTTTTTGGACTACTCTATGGCTACACCTTC.

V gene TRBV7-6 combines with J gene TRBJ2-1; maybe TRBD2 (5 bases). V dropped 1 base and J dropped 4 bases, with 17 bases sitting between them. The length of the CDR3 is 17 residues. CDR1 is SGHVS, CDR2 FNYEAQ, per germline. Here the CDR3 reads CASSLGKGGRLYNEQFF. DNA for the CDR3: TGTGCCAGCAGCTTAGGGAAGGGCGGGCGATTGTACAATGAGCAGTTCTTC.

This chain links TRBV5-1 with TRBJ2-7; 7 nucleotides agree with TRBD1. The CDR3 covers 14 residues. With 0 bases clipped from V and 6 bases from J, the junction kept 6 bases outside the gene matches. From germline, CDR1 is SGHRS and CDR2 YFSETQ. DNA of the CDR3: TGCGCCAGCAGCTTGGTGACAGGGCCCACCGAGCAGTACTTC. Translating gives CASSLVTGPTEQYF.

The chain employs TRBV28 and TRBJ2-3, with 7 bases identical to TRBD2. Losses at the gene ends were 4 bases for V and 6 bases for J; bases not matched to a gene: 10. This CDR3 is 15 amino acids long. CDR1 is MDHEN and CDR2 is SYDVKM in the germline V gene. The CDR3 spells CASSSRTSEMDTQYF. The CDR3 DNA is TGTGCCAGCAGTTCCAGGACTAGTGAGATGGATACGCAGTATTTT.

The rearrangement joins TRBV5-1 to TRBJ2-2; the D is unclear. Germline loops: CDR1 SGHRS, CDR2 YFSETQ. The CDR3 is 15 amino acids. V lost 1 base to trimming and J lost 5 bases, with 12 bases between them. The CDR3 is CASSLSGVGTGELFF. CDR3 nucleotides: TGCGCCAGCAGCTTGTCCGGAGTCGGGACCGGGGAGCTGTTTTTT.

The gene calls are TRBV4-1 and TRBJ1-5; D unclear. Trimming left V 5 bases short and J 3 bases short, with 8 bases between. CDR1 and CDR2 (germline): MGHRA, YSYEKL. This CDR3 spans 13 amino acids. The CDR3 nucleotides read TGCGCCAGCAGCTTCCCAAACAATCAGCCCCAGCATTTT. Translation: CASSFPNNQPQHF.

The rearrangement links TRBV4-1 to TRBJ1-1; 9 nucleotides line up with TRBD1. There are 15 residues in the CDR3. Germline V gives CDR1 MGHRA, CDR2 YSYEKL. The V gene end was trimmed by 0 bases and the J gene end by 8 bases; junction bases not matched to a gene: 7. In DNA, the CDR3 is TGCGCCAGCAGCCAAGATGGAACAGGGGGCAGAGAAGCTTTCTTT. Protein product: CASSQDGTGGREAFF.

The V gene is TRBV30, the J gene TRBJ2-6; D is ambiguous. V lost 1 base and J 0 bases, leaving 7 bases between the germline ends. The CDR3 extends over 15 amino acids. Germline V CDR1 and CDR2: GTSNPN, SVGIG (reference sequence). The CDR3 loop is CAWSAHTSGANVLTF. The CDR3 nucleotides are TGTGCCTGGAGTGCCCATACCTCTGGGGCCAACGTCCTGACTTTC.

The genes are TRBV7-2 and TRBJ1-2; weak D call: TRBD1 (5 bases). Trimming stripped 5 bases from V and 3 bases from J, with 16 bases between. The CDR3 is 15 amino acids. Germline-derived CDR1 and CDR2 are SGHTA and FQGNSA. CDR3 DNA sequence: TGTGCCAGCAGCGCTCGACAGAGTAGGTACTATGGCTACACCTTC. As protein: CASSARQSRYYGYTF.

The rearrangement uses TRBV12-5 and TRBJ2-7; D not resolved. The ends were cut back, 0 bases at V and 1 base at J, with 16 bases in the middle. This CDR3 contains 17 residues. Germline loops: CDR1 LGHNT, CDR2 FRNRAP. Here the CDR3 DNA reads TGTGCTAGTGGTTTGGTAATAGGTAGGGATCGGTCCTACGAGCAGTACTTC. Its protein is CASGLVIGRDRSYEQYF.